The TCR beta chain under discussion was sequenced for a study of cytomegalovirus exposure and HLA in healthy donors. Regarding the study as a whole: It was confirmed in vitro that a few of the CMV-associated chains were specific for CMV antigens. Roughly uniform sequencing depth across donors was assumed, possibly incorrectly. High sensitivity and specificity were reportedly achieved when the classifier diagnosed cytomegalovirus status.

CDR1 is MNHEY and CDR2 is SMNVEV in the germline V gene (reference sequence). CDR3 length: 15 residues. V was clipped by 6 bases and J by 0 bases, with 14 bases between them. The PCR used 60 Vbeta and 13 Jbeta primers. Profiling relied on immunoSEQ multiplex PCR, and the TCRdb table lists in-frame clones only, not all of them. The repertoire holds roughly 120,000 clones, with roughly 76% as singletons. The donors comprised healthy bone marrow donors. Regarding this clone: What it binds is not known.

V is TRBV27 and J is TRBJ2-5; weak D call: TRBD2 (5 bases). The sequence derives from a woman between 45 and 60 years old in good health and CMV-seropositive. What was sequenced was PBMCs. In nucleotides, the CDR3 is TGTGCCAGCAGCCGAAAAAGAGGGAACCAAGAGACCCAGTACTTC. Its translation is CASSRKRGNQETQYF.